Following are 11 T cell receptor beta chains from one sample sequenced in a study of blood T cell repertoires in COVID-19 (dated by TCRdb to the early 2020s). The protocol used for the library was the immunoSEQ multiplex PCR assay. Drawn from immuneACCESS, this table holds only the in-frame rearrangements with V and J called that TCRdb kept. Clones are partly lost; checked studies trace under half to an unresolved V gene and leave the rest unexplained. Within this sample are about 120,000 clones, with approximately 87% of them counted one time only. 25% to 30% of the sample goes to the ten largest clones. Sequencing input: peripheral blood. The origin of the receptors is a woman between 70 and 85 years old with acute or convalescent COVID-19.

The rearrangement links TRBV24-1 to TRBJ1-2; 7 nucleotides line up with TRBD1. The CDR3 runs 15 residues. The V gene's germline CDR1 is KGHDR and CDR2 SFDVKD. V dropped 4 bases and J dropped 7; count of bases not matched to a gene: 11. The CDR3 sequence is CATSETHGQVGGYTF. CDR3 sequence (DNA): TGTGCCACCAGTGAGACCCACGGACAGGTTGGTGGCTACACCTTC.

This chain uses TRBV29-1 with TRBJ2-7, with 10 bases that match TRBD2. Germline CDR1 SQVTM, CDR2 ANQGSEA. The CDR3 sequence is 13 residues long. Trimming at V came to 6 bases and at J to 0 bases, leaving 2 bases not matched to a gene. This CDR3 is CSVRTSGSYEQYF. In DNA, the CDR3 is TGCAGCGTCCGGACTAGCGGCTCCTACGAGCAGTACTTC.

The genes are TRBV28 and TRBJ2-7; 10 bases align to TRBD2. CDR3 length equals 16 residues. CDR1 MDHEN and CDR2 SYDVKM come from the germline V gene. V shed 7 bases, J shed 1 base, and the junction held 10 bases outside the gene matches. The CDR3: CASTTPAGGVSYEQYF. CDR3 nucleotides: TGTGCCAGCACCACCCCAGCGGGGGGGGTTTCCTACGAGCAGTACTTC.

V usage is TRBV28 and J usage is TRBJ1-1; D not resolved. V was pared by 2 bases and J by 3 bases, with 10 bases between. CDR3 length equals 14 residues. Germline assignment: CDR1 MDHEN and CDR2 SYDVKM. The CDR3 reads CASSLNAEYTEAFF. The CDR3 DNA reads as TGTGCCAGCAGTTTAAACGCCGAGTACACTGAAGCTTTCTTT.

CDR3 region: CASSQVLRSPLGAFF. In nucleotides, the CDR3 is TGTGCCAGCAGCCAAGTTTTAAGGTCCCCCCTAGGAGCTTTCTTT. This chain links TRBV3-1 (or the pseudogene TRBV3-2) with TRBJ1-1, with no clear D. With 1 base removed from V and 10 bases from J, the gap between germline ends came to 19 bases. The CDR3 is made up of 15 amino acids. Germline V CDR1 and CDR2: LGHDT, YNNKEL (reference sequence).

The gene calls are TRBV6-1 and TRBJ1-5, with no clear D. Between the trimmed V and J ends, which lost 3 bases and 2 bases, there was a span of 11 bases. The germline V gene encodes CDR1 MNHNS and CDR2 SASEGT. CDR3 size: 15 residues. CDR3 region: CASSDNSYGNQPQHF. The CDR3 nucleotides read TGTGCCAGCAGTGACAACTCGTACGGCAATCAGCCCCAGCATTTT.

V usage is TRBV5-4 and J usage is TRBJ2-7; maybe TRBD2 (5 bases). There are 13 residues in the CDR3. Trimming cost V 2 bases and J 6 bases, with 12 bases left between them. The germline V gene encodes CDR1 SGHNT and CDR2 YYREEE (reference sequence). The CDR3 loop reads CASSFDPEGEQYF. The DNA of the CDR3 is TGTGCCAGCAGCTTTGACCCAGAGGGCGAGCAGTACTTC.

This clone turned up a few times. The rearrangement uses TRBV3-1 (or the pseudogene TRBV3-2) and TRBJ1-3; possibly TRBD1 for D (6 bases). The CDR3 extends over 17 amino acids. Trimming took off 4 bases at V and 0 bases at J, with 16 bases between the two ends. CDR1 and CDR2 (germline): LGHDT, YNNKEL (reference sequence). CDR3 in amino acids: CASSPSNRVPSGNTIYF. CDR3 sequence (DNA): TGTGCCAGCAGCCCATCTAACAGGGTTCCCTCTGGAAACACCATATATTTT.

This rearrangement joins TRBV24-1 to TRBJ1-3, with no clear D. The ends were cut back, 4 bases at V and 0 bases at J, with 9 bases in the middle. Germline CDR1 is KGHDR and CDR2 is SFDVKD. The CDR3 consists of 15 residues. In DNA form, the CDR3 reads TGTGCCACCAGTGACCCCAGCGGCTCTGGAAACACCATATATTTT. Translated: CATSDPSGSGNTIYF.

CDR3 DNA: TGTGCCAGCAGCGCCACAGGGACTGAAGCTTTCTTT. Protein sequence: CASSATGTEAFF. The chain links TRBV5-4 to TRBJ1-1, with D maybe TRBD1 (6 bases). V lost 4 bases, J lost 5 bases, and 9 bases lay in between. The CDR3 has 12 residues. The V gene's germline CDR1 is SGHNT and CDR2 YYREEE (reference sequence).

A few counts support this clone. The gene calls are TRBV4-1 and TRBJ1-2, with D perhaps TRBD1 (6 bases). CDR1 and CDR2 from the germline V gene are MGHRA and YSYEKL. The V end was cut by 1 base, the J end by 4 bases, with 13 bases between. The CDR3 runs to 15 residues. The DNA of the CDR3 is TGCGCCAGCAGCCAAGGCTGGACAGTCCGCTATGGCTACACCTTC. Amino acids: CASSQGWTVRYGYTF.